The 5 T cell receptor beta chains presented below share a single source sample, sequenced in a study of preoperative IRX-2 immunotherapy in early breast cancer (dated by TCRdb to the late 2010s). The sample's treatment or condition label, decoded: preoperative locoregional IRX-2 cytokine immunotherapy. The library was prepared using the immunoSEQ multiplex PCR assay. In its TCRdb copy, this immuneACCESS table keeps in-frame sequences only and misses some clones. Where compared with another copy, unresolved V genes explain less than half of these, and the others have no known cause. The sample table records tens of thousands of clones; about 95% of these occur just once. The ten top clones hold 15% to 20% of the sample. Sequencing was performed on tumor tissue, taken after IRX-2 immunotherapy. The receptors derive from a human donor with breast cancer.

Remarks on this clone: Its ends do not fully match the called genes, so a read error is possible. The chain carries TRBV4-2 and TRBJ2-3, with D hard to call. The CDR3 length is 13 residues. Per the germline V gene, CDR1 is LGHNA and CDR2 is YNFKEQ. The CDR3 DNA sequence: TGTGCCAGCAGTCAGCACCTAGAACAGTTGCCCTGGTTT. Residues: CASSQHLEQLPWF.

The CDR3 DNA is TGTGCCAGCAGCAGACTCGACAGGGGACACAATGAGCAGTTCTTC. It is translated as CASSRLDRGHNEQFF. The rearrangement joins TRBV9 to TRBJ2-1, with 8 nucleotides matching TRBD1. Germline CDR1 reads SGDLS; CDR2 reads YYNGEE. V was clipped by 4 bases and J by 5 bases; unmatched bases: 8. The CDR3 runs to 15 residues.

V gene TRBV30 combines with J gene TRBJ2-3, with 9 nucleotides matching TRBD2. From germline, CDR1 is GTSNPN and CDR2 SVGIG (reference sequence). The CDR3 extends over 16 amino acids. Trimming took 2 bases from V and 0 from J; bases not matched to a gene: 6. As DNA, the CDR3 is TGTGCCTGGAGTATAGGGCTAGCGGGGAGCACAGATACGCAGTATTTT. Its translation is CAWSIGLAGSTDTQYF. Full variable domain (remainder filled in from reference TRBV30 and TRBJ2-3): SQTIHQWPATLVQPVGSPLSLECTVEGTSNPNLYWYRQAAGRGLQLLFYSVGIGQISSEVPQNLSASRPQDRQFILSSKKLLLSDSGFYLCAWSIGLAGSTDTQYFGPGTRLTVL.

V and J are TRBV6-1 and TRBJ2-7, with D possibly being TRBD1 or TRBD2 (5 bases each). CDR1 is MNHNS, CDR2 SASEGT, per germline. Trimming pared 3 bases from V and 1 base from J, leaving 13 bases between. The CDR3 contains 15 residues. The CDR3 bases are TGTGCCAGCAGTGACATGGGGGAGAGGTCCTACGAGCAGTACTTC. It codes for CASSDMGERSYEQYF.

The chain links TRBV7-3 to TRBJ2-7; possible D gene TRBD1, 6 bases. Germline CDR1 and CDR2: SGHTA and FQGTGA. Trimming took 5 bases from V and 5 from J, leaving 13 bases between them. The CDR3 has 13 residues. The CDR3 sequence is CASSLRGSNEQYF. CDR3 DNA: TGTGCCAGCAGCCTCAGGGGATCTAACGAGCAGTACTTC. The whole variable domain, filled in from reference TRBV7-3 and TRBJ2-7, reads GAGVSQTPSNKVTEKGKYVELRCDPISGHTALYWYRQSLGQGPEFLIYFQGTGAADDSGLPNDRFFAVRPEGSVSTLKIQRTERGDSAVYLCASSLRGSNEQYFGPGTRLTVT.